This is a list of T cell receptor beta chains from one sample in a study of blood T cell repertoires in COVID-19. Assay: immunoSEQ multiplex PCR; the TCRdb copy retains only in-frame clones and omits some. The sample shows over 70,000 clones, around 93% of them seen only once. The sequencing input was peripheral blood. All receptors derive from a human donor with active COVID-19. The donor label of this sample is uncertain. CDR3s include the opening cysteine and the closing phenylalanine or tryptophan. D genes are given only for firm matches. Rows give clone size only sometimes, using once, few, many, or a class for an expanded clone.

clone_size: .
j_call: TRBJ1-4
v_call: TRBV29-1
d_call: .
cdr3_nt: TGCAGCGTTAACTCAGGTGAAAAACTGTTTTTT
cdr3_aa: CSVNSGEKLFF

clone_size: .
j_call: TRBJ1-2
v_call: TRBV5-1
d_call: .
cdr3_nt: TGCGCCAGCAGCTTGGACGGGTCTAGAGGCTACACCTTC
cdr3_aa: CASSLDGSRGYTF

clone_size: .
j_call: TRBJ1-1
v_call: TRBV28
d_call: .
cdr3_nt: TGTGCCAGCAGCTCGCGGGAAGCTTTCTTT
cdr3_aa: CASSSREAFF

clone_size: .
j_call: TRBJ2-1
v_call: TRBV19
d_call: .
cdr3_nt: TGTGCCAGTAGTATTGGGGACTTAAGCAATGAGCAGTTCTTC
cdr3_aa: CASSIGDLSNEQFF

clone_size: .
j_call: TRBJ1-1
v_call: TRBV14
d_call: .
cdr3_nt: TGTGCCAGCAGCCCCCTAAGGAGGAGGGGGGGAACTGAAGCTTTCTTT
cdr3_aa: CASSPLRRRGGTEAFF

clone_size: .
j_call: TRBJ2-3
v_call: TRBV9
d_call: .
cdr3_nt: TGTGCCAGCAGCGTAGGTCTCTGGGACTCTCTTGATACGCAGTATTTT
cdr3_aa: CASSVGLWDSLDTQYF

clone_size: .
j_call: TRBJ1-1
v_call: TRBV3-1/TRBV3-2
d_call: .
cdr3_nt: TGTGCCAGCAGCCACACCACGGGTTTGGGTAAGGCTGAAGCTTTCTTT
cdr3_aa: CASSHTTGLGKAEAFF

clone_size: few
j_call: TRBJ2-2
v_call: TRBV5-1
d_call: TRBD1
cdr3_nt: TGCGCCAGCAGGGGGACAGTGAACACCGGGGAGCTGTTTTTT
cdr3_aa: CASRGTVNTGELFF

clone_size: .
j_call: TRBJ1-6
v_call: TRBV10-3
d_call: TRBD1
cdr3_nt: TGTGCCATCAGCCCCAGCGGGAGGGACAGCTCCTATAATTCACCCCTCCACTTT
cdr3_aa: CAISPSGRDSSYNSPLHF

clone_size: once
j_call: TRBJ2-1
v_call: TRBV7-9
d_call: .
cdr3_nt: TGTGCCAGCAGCCCAAGGGGGGGTTTTTCCTACAATGAGCAGTTCTTC
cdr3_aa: CASSPRGGFSYNEQFF

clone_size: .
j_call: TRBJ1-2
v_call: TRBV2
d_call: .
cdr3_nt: TGTGCCAGCCTCTCGGTTAGGACTTCACCCTCTCCGAACGGCTACACCTTC
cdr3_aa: CASLSVRTSPSPNGYTF

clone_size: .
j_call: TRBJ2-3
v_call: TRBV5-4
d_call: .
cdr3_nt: TGTGCCAGCAGCTTGGCCGGGACTAGCACAGATACGCAGTATTTT
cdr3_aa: CASSLAGTSTDTQYF

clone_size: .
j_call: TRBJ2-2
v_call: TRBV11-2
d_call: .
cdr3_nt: TGTGCCAGCAGCCTCTCCCCTAACACCGGGGAGCTGTTTTTT
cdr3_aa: CASSLSPNTGELFF

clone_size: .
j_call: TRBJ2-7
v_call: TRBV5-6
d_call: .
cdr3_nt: TGTGCCAGCAGCCCCGGGTCGGCCTCCCTGAGGGCCTACGAGCAGTACTTC
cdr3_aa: CASSPGSASLRAYEQYF

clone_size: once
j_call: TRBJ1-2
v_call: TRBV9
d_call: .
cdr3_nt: TGTGCCAGCAGCGTAGAATGGGACAACACCAACTATGGCTACACCTTC
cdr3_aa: CASSVEWDNTNYGYTF

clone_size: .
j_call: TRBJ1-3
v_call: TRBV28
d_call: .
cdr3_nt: TGTGCCAGCAGTTTATGGCCCACGACAGGTATCGGAAACACCATATATTTT
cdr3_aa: CASSLWPTTGIGNTIYF

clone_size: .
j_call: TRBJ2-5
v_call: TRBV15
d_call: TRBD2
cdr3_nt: TGTGCCACCAGCCGGACTAGCGGGGGGGGCAGAGAGACCCAGTACTTC
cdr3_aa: CATSRTSGGGRETQYF

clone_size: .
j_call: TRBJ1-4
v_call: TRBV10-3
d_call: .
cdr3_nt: TGTGCCATCAGTGAACAGGGAGACGGTGAAAAACTGTTTTTT
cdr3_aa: CAISEQGDGEKLFF

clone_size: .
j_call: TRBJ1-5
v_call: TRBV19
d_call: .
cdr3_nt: TGTGCCAGTAGTACCCGCGACGCGGGCAATCAGCCCCAGCATTTT
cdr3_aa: CASSTRDAGNQPQHF

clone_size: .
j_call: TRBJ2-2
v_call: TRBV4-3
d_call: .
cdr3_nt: TGCGCCAGCAGCCAAGATTCCCCCAGGGGGGTTAACACCGGGGAGCTGTTTTTT
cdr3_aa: CASSQDSPRGVNTGELFF

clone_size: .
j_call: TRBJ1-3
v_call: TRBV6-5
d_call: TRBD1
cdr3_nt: TGTGCCAGCAGAGGGGGCCCTGGAAACACCATATATTTT
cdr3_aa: CASRGGPGNTIYF

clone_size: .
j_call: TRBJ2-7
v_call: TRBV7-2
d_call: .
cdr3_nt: TGTGCCAGCAGCTTACCAGGAACCTACGAGCAGTACTTC
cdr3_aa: CASSLPGTYEQYF

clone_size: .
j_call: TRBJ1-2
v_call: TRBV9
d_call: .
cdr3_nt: TGTGCCAGCAGCCCCAACCCGACAGGATTCTATGGCTACACCTTC
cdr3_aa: CASSPNPTGFYGYTF

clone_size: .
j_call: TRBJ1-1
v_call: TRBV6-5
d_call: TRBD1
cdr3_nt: TGTGCCAGCTTCGGTACAGGGGGAATGAACACTGAAGCTTTCTTT
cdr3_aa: CASFGTGGMNTEAFF

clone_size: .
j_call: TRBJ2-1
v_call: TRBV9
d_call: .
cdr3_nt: TGTGCCAGCAGCCCTCACAGGGACCCCAACTACAATGAGCAGTTCTTC
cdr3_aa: CASSPHRDPNYNEQFF

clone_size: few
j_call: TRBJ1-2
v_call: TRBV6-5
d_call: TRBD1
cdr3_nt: TGTGCCAGCAGTCGCGACCCAGGGGGAAAAGGCTACACCTTC
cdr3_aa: CASSRDPGGKGYTF

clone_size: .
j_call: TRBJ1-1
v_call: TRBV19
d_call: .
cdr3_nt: TGTGCCAGTAGCCCGGGGGGTTGGATGAACACTGAAGCTTTCTTT
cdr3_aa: CASSPGGWMNTEAFF

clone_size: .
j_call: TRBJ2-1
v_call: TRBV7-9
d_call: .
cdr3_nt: TGTGCCAGCGGCCGGGGGGCCTCCTCCTCCTACAATGAGCAGTTCTTC
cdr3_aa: CASGRGASSSYNEQFF